This is a list of T cell receptor beta chains from one sample in a study of cytomegalovirus exposure and HLA in healthy donors. Only in-frame clones appear in the TCRdb table, and some are missing; sequencing was by immunoSEQ multiplex PCR. This table holds 130,000 to 150,000 clones, about 70% found once. The sequenced sample was PBMCs. These receptors all come from a woman aged 40-49 years in good health and CMV-seronegative. CDR3s include the opening cysteine and the closing phenylalanine or tryptophan. Each record gives: J gene, D gene, V gene, clone size, CDR3 protein, CDR3 DNA. The D gene is left open where the match is weak. The size entry is marked missing in some rows and otherwise reads once, few, many or a size class.

J gene: TRBJ1-5
D gene: .
V gene: TRBV7-9
clone size: .
CDR3 protein: CASSLGFGRAQHF
CDR3 DNA: TGTGCCAGCAGCTTAGGTTTCGGTAGAGCCCAGCATTTT

J gene: TRBJ1-6
D gene: TRBD1
V gene: TRBV4-1
clone size: .
CDR3 protein: CASSASGQGQPYNSPLHF
CDR3 DNA: TGCGCCAGCAGCGCCTCGGGACAGGGCCAGCCCTATAATTCACCCCTCCACTTT

J gene: TRBJ2-7
D gene: .
V gene: TRBV30
clone size: .
CDR3 protein: CACPGVSYEQYF
CDR3 DNA: TGTGCCTGTCCGGGAGTCTCCTACGAGCAGTACTTC

J gene: TRBJ2-2
D gene: .
V gene: TRBV4-1
clone size: once
CDR3 protein: CASSQVLRGSGELFF
CDR3 DNA: TGCGCCAGCAGCCAAGTCTTAAGGGGCTCCGGGGAGCTGTTTTTT

J gene: TRBJ1-6
D gene: TRBD1
V gene: TRBV30
clone size: .
CDR3 protein: CAWSARHATGVANSPLHF
CDR3 DNA: TGTGCCTGGAGTGCCCGACACGCCACAGGGGTGGCGAATTCACCCCTCCACTTT

J gene: TRBJ1-2
D gene: TRBD1
V gene: TRBV2
clone size: .
CDR3 protein: CATTQGIDYGYTF
CDR3 DNA: TGTGCCACGACACAGGGGATAGACTATGGCTACACCTTC

J gene: TRBJ1-3
D gene: .
V gene: TRBV28
clone size: .
CDR3 protein: CASSSGGGGGSGNTIYF
CDR3 DNA: TGTGCCAGCAGTAGTGGCGGCGGGGGCGGCTCTGGAAACACCATATATTTT

J gene: TRBJ1-2
D gene: TRBD1
V gene: TRBV11-2
clone size: .
CDR3 protein: CASSLVWDSLKGYTF
CDR3 DNA: TGTGCCAGCAGCTTAGTGTGGGACAGCCTGAAGGGCTACACCTTC

J gene: TRBJ1-5
D gene: .
V gene: TRBV10-3
clone size: .
CDR3 protein: CAIKGVGNQPQHF
CDR3 DNA: TGTGCCATCAAGGGGGTGGGCAATCAGCCCCAGCATTTT

J gene: TRBJ1-1
D gene: TRBD1
V gene: TRBV28
clone size: .
CDR3 protein: CASSAGTVAEAFF
CDR3 DNA: TGTGCCAGCAGTGCCGGGACAGTCGCTGAAGCTTTCTTT

J gene: TRBJ1-1
D gene: .
V gene: TRBV6-7
clone size: .
CDR3 protein: CASPPLSLTEAFF
CDR3 DNA: TGTGCCAGCCCCCCCCTAAGTCTCACTGAAGCTTTCTTT

J gene: TRBJ1-1
D gene: TRBD1
V gene: TRBV30
clone size: .
CDR3 protein: CAWSKDRVDAFF
CDR3 DNA: TGTGCCTGGAGTAAAGACAGGGTGGACGCTTTCTTT

J gene: TRBJ1-2
D gene: .
V gene: TRBV19
clone size: .
CDR3 protein: CASKNAPSRDYGYTF
CDR3 DNA: TGTGCCAGTAAGAACGCACCCTCCCGGGACTATGGCTACACCTTC

J gene: TRBJ2-2
D gene: TRBD1
V gene: TRBV5-1
clone size: few
CDR3 protein: CASSLGGSITGELFF
CDR3 DNA: TGCGCCAGCAGCTTAGGGGGCTCTATCACCGGGGAGCTGTTTTTT

J gene: TRBJ2-5
D gene: TRBD1
V gene: TRBV7-7
clone size: once
CDR3 protein: CASSSSPTGEETQYF
CDR3 DNA: TGTGCCAGCAGCTCTAGTCCAACAGGGGAAGAGACCCAGTACTTC

J gene: TRBJ1-2
D gene: .
V gene: TRBV7-6
clone size: .
CDR3 protein: CASSLVSPYQTTANYGYTF
CDR3 DNA: TGTGCCAGCAGCTTGGTATCCCCTTATCAGACTACAGCTAACTATGGCTACACCTTC

J gene: TRBJ1-2
D gene: TRBD1
V gene: TRBV6-5
clone size: .
CDR3 protein: CASSYSRDRGSPTF
CDR3 DNA: TGTGCCAGCAGTTACTCGCGGGACAGGGGATCTCCCACCTTC

J gene: TRBJ1-2
D gene: .
V gene: TRBV6-1
clone size: .
CDR3 protein: CASSESSGNYGYTF
CDR3 DNA: TGTGCCAGCAGTGAAAGCAGCGGTAACTATGGCTACACCTTC

J gene: TRBJ1-5
D gene: TRBD1
V gene: TRBV19
clone size: .
CDR3 protein: CASSIRTGGHGPQHF
CDR3 DNA: TGTGCCAGTAGTATTAGAACAGGGGGGCATGGGCCCCAGCATTTT

J gene: TRBJ2-5
D gene: .
V gene: TRBV5-1
clone size: .
CDR3 protein: CASSLGRGGNQYF
CDR3 DNA: TGCGCCAGCAGCTTGGGCAGAGGCGGTAACCAGTACTTC

J gene: TRBJ1-1
D gene: .
V gene: TRBV5-1
clone size: few
CDR3 protein: CASSLDPRVAEAFF
CDR3 DNA: TGCGCCAGCAGCTTGGATCCCAGGGTCGCTGAAGCTTTCTTT

J gene: TRBJ2-1
D gene: TRBD2
V gene: TRBV11-3
clone size: few
CDR3 protein: CASSLDQGGSITGNEQFF
CDR3 DNA: TGTGCCAGCAGCTTAGATCAAGGCGGGAGTATAACTGGGAATGAGCAGTTCTTC

J gene: TRBJ2-1
D gene: TRBD1
V gene: TRBV2
clone size: .
CDR3 protein: CASIPMGRGRDNEQFF
CDR3 DNA: TGTGCCAGCATCCCTATGGGCAGGGGGCGCGACAATGAGCAGTTCTTC

J gene: TRBJ1-1
D gene: TRBD1
V gene: TRBV2
clone size: few
CDR3 protein: CASSEFLQGAGTEAFF
CDR3 DNA: TGTGCCAGCAGTGAATTTCTACAGGGGGCTGGCACTGAAGCTTTCTTT

J gene: TRBJ1-1
D gene: .
V gene: TRBV5-1
clone size: .
CDR3 protein: CASSSTATSMNTEAFF
CDR3 DNA: TGCGCCAGCAGCTCGACAGCGACAAGCATGAACACTGAAGCTTTCTTT

J gene: TRBJ1-2
D gene: .
V gene: TRBV19
clone size: .
CDR3 protein: CASAPRGQGRGGYTF
CDR3 DNA: TGTGCCAGTGCCCCCCGGGGTCAAGGCAGAGGGGGCTACACCTTC

J gene: TRBJ1-4
D gene: TRBD1
V gene: TRBV18
clone size: .
CDR3 protein: CASSPLQGVNEKLFF
CDR3 DNA: TGTGCCAGCTCACCACTTCAGGGGGTGAATGAAAAACTGTTTTTT

J gene: TRBJ1-1
D gene: TRBD1
V gene: TRBV19
clone size: once
CDR3 protein: CASRGTGETEAFF
CDR3 DNA: TGTGCCAGTAGGGGCACAGGGGAGACTGAAGCTTTCTTT

J gene: TRBJ2-5
D gene: .
V gene: TRBV6-5
clone size: .
CDR3 protein: CASSWGEETQYF
CDR3 DNA: TGTGCCAGCAGTTGGGGGGAAGAGACCCAGTACTTC

J gene: TRBJ1-1
D gene: .
V gene: TRBV19
clone size: .
CDR3 protein: CASTPQTGNTEAFF
CDR3 DNA: TGTGCCAGTACCCCCCAGACAGGGAACACTGAAGCTTTCTTT

J gene: TRBJ1-4
D gene: .
V gene: TRBV7-9
clone size: .
CDR3 protein: CASSSLDRGSTNEKLFF
CDR3 DNA: TGTGCCAGCTCGAGCCTGGACAGAGGCTCAACTAATGAAAAACTGTTTTTT

J gene: TRBJ1-5
D gene: .
V gene: TRBV10-2
clone size: once
CDR3 protein: CASSEGAGNQPQHF
CDR3 DNA: TGCGCCAGCAGTGAGGGGGCGGGCAATCAGCCCCAGCATTTT

J gene: TRBJ1-3
D gene: .
V gene: TRBV19
clone size: .
CDR3 protein: CASSIVPGSFGNTIYF
CDR3 DNA: TGTGCCAGTAGTATAGTGCCGGGTTCGTTTGGAAACACCATATATTTT

J gene: TRBJ2-3
D gene: TRBD2
V gene: TRBV5-1
clone size: few
CDR3 protein: CASGSGSSPDTQYF
CDR3 DNA: TGCGCCAGCGGCAGCGGGAGTTCCCCAGATACGCAGTATTTT

J gene: TRBJ2-7
D gene: .
V gene: TRBV4-1
clone size: .
CDR3 protein: CASSQVGRGRGSYEQYF
CDR3 DNA: TGCGCCAGCAGCCAAGTCGGGCGGGGTAGGGGCTCCTACGAGCAGTACTTC

J gene: TRBJ2-5
D gene: TRBD1
V gene: TRBV7-9
clone size: .
CDR3 protein: CSVDRDSVQETQYF
CDR3 DNA: TGTTCCGTGGACAGGGACTCGGTACAAGAGACCCAGTACTTC

J gene: TRBJ2-5
D gene: .
V gene: TRBV5-6
clone size: .
CDR3 protein: CASSLYTGQETQYF
CDR3 DNA: TGTGCCAGCAGCTTGTACACAGGCCAAGAGACCCAGTACTTC

J gene: TRBJ2-7
D gene: TRBD1
V gene: TRBV6-5
clone size: .
CDR3 protein: CASRLWTGVYEQYF
CDR3 DNA: TGTGCCAGTCGTTTATGGACAGGGGTCTACGAGCAGTACTTC

J gene: TRBJ1-2
D gene: .
V gene: TRBV5-4
clone size: .
CDR3 protein: CASRAAGGAGYTF
CDR3 DNA: TGTGCCAGCAGGGCGGCCGGGGGAGCTGGCTACACCTTC

J gene: TRBJ2-1
D gene: .
V gene: TRBV9
clone size: .
CDR3 protein: CASSVGLVNEQFF
CDR3 DNA: TGTGCCAGCAGCGTAGGACTAGTCAATGAGCAGTTCTTC

J gene: TRBJ2-1
D gene: .
V gene: TRBV12-1
clone size: .
CDR3 protein: CASSLGGSSSYNEQFF
CDR3 DNA: TGTGCCAGCAGCTTGGGCGGGAGTTCATCCTACAATGAGCAGTTCTTC

J gene: TRBJ2-2
D gene: .
V gene: TRBV4-1
clone size: .
CDR3 protein: CASSQGIGAGELFF
CDR3 DNA: TGCGCCAGCAGCCAGGGTATAGGAGCCGGGGAGCTGTTTTTT